The rows below give T cell receptor beta chains drawn from one sample of a study of T-cell reconstitution after alpha-beta-depleted transplantation in children. One entry per CDR3 protein results from TCRdb running MiXCR on the PCR reads. This sample has about 900,000 distinct CDR3 sequences, with about 30% found just once. The sequenced sample was PBMCs, mostly from graft donor cells, obtained 360 days after TCRalphabeta/CD19-depleted stem cell transplant. The receptor set was obtained from a boy younger than two who had a stem cell transplant for SCID, so the T cells may come from the graft donor. Each CDR3 is given without its conserved first and last residue. The order of the fields is V gene, J gene, CDR3 protein.

TRBV12-3/TRBV12-4	TRBJ1-4	ASSVATGGGEKLF
TRBV5-1	TRBJ2-3	ASSQSTDTQY
TRBV6-5	TRBJ2-7	ASSSISPTSSYEQY
TRBV11-1	TRBJ1-1	ASSLRINNLRGGDTEAF
TRBV12-3/TRBV12-4	TRBJ2-7	ASSSGHFYEQY
TRBV12-3/TRBV12-4	TRBJ2-2	ASIVPGQGLPGELF
TRBV4-3	TRBJ2-2	ASSQDGGLVGTGELF
TRBV15	TRBJ2-4	ATSREQAGAAKNIQY
TRBV28	TRBJ2-7	ASRTRGISYEQY
TRBV9	TRBJ1-4	ASSPSDRGVLFGEKLF
TRBV28	TRBJ2-5	ASSHNRDKEETQY
TRBV7-6	TRBJ1-2	ASSPSDRGGGYT
TRBV7-7	TRBJ2-5	ASSLVVVETQY
TRBV15	TRBJ2-2	ATSRDFLGSTGELF
TRBV24-1	TRBJ2-3	ATGKLAGTTDTQY
TRBV7-2	TRBJ2-7	ASSLPYNTYEQY
TRBV9	TRBJ2-2	ASTQGAAGELF
TRBV27	TRBJ2-1	ASTNPPARSGGLF
TRBV2	TRBJ2-3	ASSDGAGDTQY
TRBV20-1	TRBJ2-1	SAPPAGAYNEQF
TRBV15	TRBJ1-2	ATSRKTVYGYT
TRBV12-3/TRBV12-4	TRBJ2-1	ASTRRGGRDEQF
TRBV5-1	TRBJ2-7	ASSLVGGGSYEQY
TRBV12-3/TRBV12-4	TRBJ1-2	ASSFGALYGYT
TRBV6-5	TRBJ2-7	ASSYSNGLYSYEQY
TRBV6-1	TRBJ2-7	ASESRETYEQY
TRBV20-1	TRBJ2-5	SAREEGLKTQY
TRBV28	TRBJ2-4	ASSLQTGGGAKNIQY
TRBV2	TRBJ1-1	ASSEQLNTEAF
TRBV6-6	TRBJ1-5	ASSWEGQPQH
TRBV19	TRBJ1-5	ASSNAGWNQPQH
TRBV15	TRBJ1-1	ATSPQGGKGTEAF
TRBV6-2/TRBV6-3	TRBJ2-1	ASTPPSQEGIYNEQF
TRBV4-1	TRBJ2-3	ASSPGQGLSTDTQY
TRBV2	TRBJ1-1	ASRETGDTIEAF
TRBV9	TRBJ2-3	ASSVEGFGGGTDTQY
TRBV5-1	TRBJ2-5	ASSAEGGTQETQY
TRBV12-3/TRBV12-4	TRBJ2-3	ASSLGRDVSTDTQY